This entry lists 19 T cell receptor beta chains sequenced from one sample in a study of cytomegalovirus exposure and HLA in healthy donors. Primers included in the PCR were 60 Vbeta and 13 Jbeta primers. Repertoires were generated with immunoSEQ multiplex PCR, while TCRdb's copy carries only in-frame clones and drops some. The table shows about 93,000 clones, with over 75% occurring only once. Material: PBMCs. The receptors were gathered from a boy younger than 18 in good health and CMV-seronegative.

CDR3 sequence reads: CASRDRVYGYTF. The DNA for the CDR3 is TGTGCCAGCAGGGACAGGGTCTATGGCTACACCTTC. This rearrangement joins TRBV9 to TRBJ1-2, with 8 bases fitting TRBD1. The germline V gene encodes CDR1 SGDLS and CDR2 YYNGEE. The CDR3 is 12 amino acids. The V gene end was trimmed by 5 bases and the J gene end by 4 bases; junction bases not matched to a gene: 1. The full variable domain, its missing parts supplied by reference TRBV9 and TRBJ1-2, is DSGVTQTPKHLITATGQRVTLRCSPRSGDLSVYWYQQSLDQGLQFLIQYYNGEERAKGNILERFSAQQFPDLHSELNLSSLELGDSALYFCASRDRVYGYTFGSGTRLTVV.

The chain joins TRBV15 to TRBJ1-2, with D tentatively TRBD1 (5 bases). The CDR3 is 12 residues long. The germline V gene has CDR1 LNHNV and CDR2 YYDKDF (reference sequence). The V and J ends lost 6 bases and 7 bases respectively, with 12 bases between them. CDR3 DNA sequence: TGTGCCACCAGGGGGAGGCAGGGTGGCTACACCTTC. Its translation is CATRGRQGGYTF.

The chain couples TRBV11-1 to TRBJ2-7; perhaps TRBD2 as D (6 bases). The CDR3 spans 13 residues. Trimming stripped 6 bases from V and 5 bases from J, with 14 bases between. The germline gives CDR1 SGHAT, CDR2 FQDESV (reference sequence). The CDR3 sequence: CASRPGVQDEQYF. The CDR3 bases are TGTGCCAGCAGGCCGGGGGTCCAGGACGAGCAGTACTTC.

J is TRBJ2-1 and V is TRBV5-1; 10 bases line up with TRBD1. From germline, CDR1 is SGHRS and CDR2 YFSETQ. The V gene end was trimmed by 0 bases and the J gene end by 8 bases; junction bases not matched to a gene: 8. The CDR3 is 16 residues long. The CDR3 DNA sequence: TGCGCCAGCAGCTTGGCACCGGGGACAGGGGCCGATGAGCAGTTCTTC. Translation gives CASSLAPGTGADEQFF.

The chain couples TRBV6-5 to TRBJ1-1; D gene ambiguous. Trimming shortened V by 2 bases and J by 1 base, and 11 bases separated the two germline ends. Germline values: CDR1 MNHEY, CDR2 SVGAGI. The CDR3 totals 15 residues. CDR3 sequence reads: CASSYRWRQNTEAFF. In DNA, the CDR3 is TGTGCCAGCAGTTACCGATGGCGACAGAACACTGAAGCTTTCTTT.

The gene calls are TRBV29-1 and TRBJ2-7, with D perhaps TRBD1 (6 bases). The CDR3 runs to 12 residues. V lost 4 bases to trimming and J lost 3 bases, with 10 bases between them. Germline V gene lookup returns CDR1 SQVTM and CDR2 ANQGSEA. The CDR3 coding sequence is TGCAGCGTTGTTACAGGGAACTACGAGCAGTACTTC. Translating it yields CSVVTGNYEQYF.

CDR3 sequence (DNA): TGTGCCAGCAGCGGGGACTACCTGTACCAAGAGACCCAGTACTTC. This sequence encodes CASSGDYLYQETQYF. The chain joins TRBV9 to TRBJ2-5, with 7 bases matching TRBD2. V was clipped by 3 bases and J by 0 bases; unmatched bases: 5. CDR1 SGDLS and CDR2 YYNGEE come from the germline V gene. This CDR3 comprises 15 residues.

The chain is built from TRBV28 and TRBJ2-1, with TRBD2 as a possible D gene (6 bases). CDR3 length: 15 amino acids. Germline CDR1 reads MDHEN; CDR2 reads SYDVKM. The ends were cut back, 2 bases at V and 4 bases at J, with 12 bases in the middle. Written as DNA, the CDR3 is TGTGCCAGCAGTTTACCCGGGACTGGTTACAATGAGCAGTTCTTC. Translation: CASSLPGTGYNEQFF.

V usage is TRBV29-1 and J usage is TRBJ2-7; D call uncertain. The CDR3 sequence is 11 residues long. With 4 bases removed from V and 2 bases from J, the gap between germline ends came to 6 bases. Germline CDR1 SQVTM, CDR2 ANQGSEA. In DNA, the CDR3 is TGCAGCGTTGGGCACACCTACGAGCAGTACTTC. It encodes CSVGHTYEQYF.

This sequence joins TRBV4-3 and TRBJ2-2; 9 positions match TRBD2. Germline lookup yields CDR1 LGHNA and CDR2 YSLEER. V lost 0 bases, J lost 3 bases, and 11 bases stayed unmatched. The CDR3 has 19 residues. CDR3 nucleotide sequence: TGCGCCAGCAGCCAAGATATATACCTAGCGGGGAATGACACCGGGGAGCTGTTTTTT. It encodes CASSQDIYLAGNDTGELFF.

The V gene is TRBV30, the J gene TRBJ1-6; unclear D gene. Germline V gives CDR1 GTSNPN, CDR2 SVGIG (reference sequence). CDR3 length: 12 residues. The V gene lost 1 base and the J gene lost 12 bases, with 10 bases spanning the gap. DNA for the CDR3: TGTGCCTGGAGTGGGGTTGGAGAACCCCTCCACTTT. Its protein product is CAWSGVGEPLHF.

The chain has TRBV7-9 and TRBJ2-7; 7 nucleotides line up with TRBD1. Germline V gene data show CDR1 as SEHNR and CDR2 as FQNEAQ (reference sequence). CDR3 size: 14 residues. Trimming cost V 1 base and J 2 bases; bases outside gene matches: 2. The CDR3 region is CASSLVGTAYEQYF. In DNA form, the CDR3 reads TGTGCCAGCAGCTTAGTCGGGACAGCCTACGAGCAGTACTTC.

V and J are TRBV7-2 and TRBJ1-2; D remains unclear. The CDR3 extends over 13 amino acids. V shed 3 bases and J shed 1 base, with 6 bases lying between them. Per the germline V gene, CDR1 is SGHTA and CDR2 is FQGNSA. The CDR3 nucleotides are TGTGCCAGCAGCTTCGGGATTAACTATGGCTACACCTTC. Its protein is CASSFGINYGYTF. Complete variable domain (other parts from reference TRBV7-2 and TRBJ1-2): GAGVSQSPSNKVTEKGKDVELRCDPISGHTALYWYRQSLGQGLEFLIYFQGNSAPDKSGLPSDRFSAERTGGSVSTLTIQRTQQEDSAVYLCASSFGINYGYTFGSGTRLTVV.

The V gene is TRBV28, the J gene TRBJ1-2; D may be TRBD1 (6 bases). This CDR3 contains 12 residues. Germline V gene lookup returns CDR1 MDHEN and CDR2 SYDVKM. Trimming shortened V by 6 bases and J by 5 bases, and 10 bases separated the two germline ends. The CDR3 is CASRLQGYGYTF. The DNA for the CDR3 is TGTGCCAGCAGGCTACAGGGTTATGGCTACACCTTC.

This clone was detected only once. V is TRBV7-6 and J is TRBJ2-5; perhaps TRBD2 as D (6 bases). Trimming pared 4 bases from V and 3 bases from J, leaving 18 bases between. The CDR3 has 16 amino acids. The germline V gene has CDR1 SGHVS and CDR2 FNYEAQ. CDR3 in amino acids: CASSSFYGGSKETQYF. DNA of the CDR3: TGTGCCAGCAGCTCTTTCTATGGGGGGTCCAAAGAGACCCAGTACTTC.

The chain combines TRBV30 with TRBJ1-1, with a weak D call TRBD1 (6 bases). In germline, CDR1 is GTSNPN, CDR2 SVGIG (reference sequence). The CDR3 is made up of 12 amino acids. V was shortened by 2 bases and J by 7 bases, with 11 bases between the two germline ends. The CDR3 reads CAWSTGQIEAFF. The CDR3, as DNA: TGTGCCTGGAGTACCGGACAGATTGAAGCTTTCTTT.

The chain links TRBV27 to TRBJ2-7; 7 nucleotides agree with TRBD2. CDR3 length: 14 amino acids. Germline CDR1 MNHEY, CDR2 SMNVEV (reference sequence). With 2 bases clipped from V and 4 bases from J, the junction kept 5 bases outside the gene matches. The CDR3 loop reads CASSLGEGGYEQYF. CDR3 DNA sequence: TGTGCCAGCAGTTTAGGGGAGGGCGGATACGAGCAGTACTTC.

This clone was counted between two and nine times. The V and J genes are TRBV7-2 and TRBJ1-5; TRBD1 might be the D (5 bases). The germline gives CDR1 SGHTA, CDR2 FQGNSA. CDR3 length equals 17 residues. Trimming shortened V by 2 bases and J by 1 base, and 15 bases separated the two germline ends. CDR3: CASSLSGLGLSNQPQHF. The CDR3, as DNA: TGTGCCAGCAGCTTATCAGGGCTTGGTTTAAGCAATCAGCCCCAGCATTTT.

The chain recombines TRBV5-1 with TRBJ2-7; no clear D. The germline CDR1 and CDR2 sequences are SGHRS and YFSETQ. The CDR3 sequence is 14 residues long. The V and J ends lost 1 base and 3 bases respectively, with 11 bases between them. CDR3 residues: CASSLRWSNYEQYF. The CDR3 nucleotides are TGCGCCAGCAGCTTGAGGTGGAGCAACTACGAGCAGTACTTC.